This paragraph reports one T cell receptor beta chain. Patients aged 18 to 65 had newly diagnosed hyperthyroidism lasting under 2 months. The sample originates from a study of T cells in Graves' hyperthyroidism and ophthalmopathy. What was amplified from RNA transcripts were TCR beta CDR3 regions. The HTBI primer set served for first-round RT-PCR of the TCR CDR3. TCRdb processed the multiplex PCR reads anew with MiXCR; each CDR3 protein has one entry. The sample has 40,000 to 55,000 distinct CDR3 sequences; more than 40% are singletons. The CDR3 has 13 amino acids. V lost 3 bases and J 3 bases, leaving 8 bases between the germline ends.

This receptor was identified in a woman between 50 and 59 years old with Graves' hyperthyroidism. Input material: peripheral blood or thyroid tissue (not recorded which). This chain links TRBV12-3 or TRBV12-4 with TRBJ2-5; D unresolved. This CDR3 reads CASSFGGKETQYF. The CDR3 DNA reads as TGTGCCAGCAGTTTTGGCGGAAAAGAGACCCAGTACTTC.